These T cell receptor beta chains were read from a single sample in a study of shared clonotypes between healthy human individuals. Profiled with immunoSEQ multiplex PCR; TCRdb holds only in-frame clones, not every one. The sample lists roughly 1,100,000 clones, about 75% occurring once. Sequenced sample: memory CD4+ T cells sorted from blood. All receptors derive from a man aged 18 to 29 in good health. Both conserved end residues are part of each CDR3. D genes are given only for firm matches. Part of the rows lack a size; the others show once, few, many or a class for expanded clones.

>.|.|TRBV4-1|TRBJ2-7|13
TGCGCCAGCAGCCCGGACACCGCTTACGAGCAGTACTTC
CASSPDTAYEQYF
>.|.|TRBV28|TRBJ1-1|14
TGTGCCAGCAGTTTGAGGGGAAGGAACACTGAAGCTTTCTTT
CASSLRGRNTEAFF
>.|.|TRBV4-1|TRBJ2-7|14
TGCGCCAGCAGCCAAGGTGACTCGATATACGAGCAGTACTTC
CASSQGDSIYEQYF
>TRBD2|.|TRBV30|TRBJ2-7|13
TGTGCCTGGAGCCCGGCGGGAGTGGGGGAGCAGTACTTC
CAWSPAGVGEQYF
>TRBD1|.|TRBV2|TRBJ1-2|13
TGTGCCAGCGGATATGGACAGGCCTATGGCTACACCTTC
CASGYGQAYGYTF
>TRBD1|.|TRBV7-2|TRBJ1-2|15
TGTGCCAGCAGCGATTATGTTGACAGGGCCTATGGCTACACCTTC
CASSDYVDRAYGYTF
>.|.|TRBV29-1|TRBJ2-7|15
TGCAGCGTTGAAGAAGGGAGGCTTGGGTTTCGGGAGCAGTACTTC
CSVEEGRLGFREQYF
>.|.|TRBV7-2|TRBJ2-1|12
TGTGCCAGCAGCTCAAGATTTAAGGAGCAGTTCTTC
CASSSRFKEQFF
>TRBD1|.|TRBV19|TRBJ1-5|13
TGTGCCAGTAGTAGCCAATTGGGACAGGAGGCGCATTTT
CASSSQLGQEAHF
>.|once|TRBV5-1|TRBJ1-5|15
TGCGCCAGCAGCTCGACAGTGTTCGGACGTCAGCCCCAGCATTTT
CASSSTVFGRQPQHF
>TRBD1|.|TRBV27|TRBJ1-5|16
TGTGCCAGCAGTTCTAGAGGACAGGTTAGCAATCAGCCCCAGCATTTT
CASSSRGQVSNQPQHF
>.|.|TRBV6-1|TRBJ2-2|13
TGTGCCAGCAGCGCAGGGGAATCCGGGGAGCTGTTTTTT
CASSAGESGELFF
>TRBD2|.|TRBV11-2|TRBJ2-7|15
TGTGCCAGCAGCATAGGGACTAGCGAGGTTTACGAGCAGTACTTC
CASSIGTSEVYEQYF
>TRBD1|.|TRBV18|TRBJ1-2|18
TGTGCCAGCTCACCCCTGAATACTGATGGGACAGGCTTCTATGGCTACACCTTC
CASSPLNTDGTGFYGYTF
>.|.|TRBV4-1|TRBJ1-1|14
TGCGCCAGCAGCCAACCTGCACAGAACACTGAAGCTTTCTTT
CASSQPAQNTEAFF
>.|.|TRBV7-9|TRBJ2-5|15
TGTGCCAGCAGCGCAAGGTTGAGGAACCAAGAGACCCAGTACTTC
CASSARLRNQETQYF
>.|few|TRBV9|TRBJ2-2|14
TGTGCCAGCAGCGTAGATGGCCGCACCGGGGAGCTGTTTTTT
CASSVDGRTGELFF
>.|.|TRBV6-5|TRBJ1-2|12
TGTGCCAGCAGTCGGACAGCCTATGGCTACACCTTC
CASSRTAYGYTF
>TRBD1|.|TRBV7-6|TRBJ2-5|14
TGTGCCAGCAGCTTAGGACAGGGGCAAGAGACCCAGTACTTC
CASSLGQGQETQYF
>.|.|TRBV11-2|TRBJ1-2|14
TGTGCCAGCAGCTTAGCACCGCATAACTATGGCTACACCTTC
CASSLAPHNYGYTF
>.|.|TRBV6-6|TRBJ2-5|13
TGTGCCAGCAGTTATGGAAGTCTGGAGACCCAGTACTTC
CASSYGSLETQYF
>.|few|TRBV27|TRBJ2-7|20
TGTGCCAGCAGTCCCCCCCCGGCTCCGTTTGGGTTTGGGGAGACCTACGAGCAGTACTTC
CASSPPPAPFGFGETYEQYF
>.|.|TRBV5-6|TRBJ2-5|11
TGTGCCAGCAGCCGCCAAGAGACCCAGTACTTC
CASSRQETQYF
>.|.|TRBV5-1|TRBJ1-2|15
TGCGCCAGCAGCTCGGGACACCTGGGGAACTATGGCTACACCTTC
CASSSGHLGNYGYTF
>TRBD2|few|TRBV7-9|TRBJ2-7|15
TGTGCCAGCAGCCTTAGGACTAGCGCTACCTACGAGCAGTACTTC
CASSLRTSATYEQYF
>.|once|TRBV5-1|TRBJ2-5|17
TGCGCCAGCAGCTTGATTGGGGGGCTGCGGGGACAAGAGACCCAGTACTTC
CASSLIGGLRGQETQYF
>.|.|TRBV28|TRBJ1-4|13
TGTGCCAGCAGTTACCCCCTAAATGGGAAACTGTTTTTT
CASSYPLNGKLFF
>TRBD2|.|TRBV14|TRBJ2-7|15
TGTGCCAGCAGCCCCCCTAGCGGGAGTAACTACGAGCAGTACTTC
CASSPPSGSNYEQYF
>.|.|TRBV6-1|TRBJ1-1|11
TGTGCCAGCAGTGGGTACACTGAAGCTTTCTTT
CASSGYTEAFF
>.|.|TRBV28|TRBJ2-7|13
TGTGCCAGCAGTCCGGCCGTTACTTACGAGCAGTACTTC
CASSPAVTYEQYF
>TRBD1|.|TRBV6-1|TRBJ1-2|19
TGTGCCAGCAGGGAACCGCGGGACAGGGGACCGTTGGGGTCCTATGGCTACACCTTC
CASREPRDRGPLGSYGYTF
>.|once|TRBV5-6|TRBJ1-3|16
TGTGCCAGCAGCTTCCTGCAGGGATACTCTGGAAACACCATATATTTT
CASSFLQGYSGNTIYF
>.|.|TRBV19|TRBJ2-1|15
TGTGCCAGTAGTATCCTCGGCAACCAGGCGAATGAGCAGTTCTTC
CASSILGNQANEQFF
>.|.|TRBV28|TRBJ1-4|13
TGTGCCAGCAGTTTTCCAGGGTATGAAAAACTGTTTTTT
CASSFPGYEKLFF
>.|.|TRBV2|TRBJ2-3|14
TGTGCCAGCACCCGGGTACTCAGCACAGATACGCAGTATTTT
CASTRVLSTDTQYF
>.|.|TRBV28|TRBJ1-2|12
TGTGCCAGCAGCCGGGACAAGTATGGCTACACCTTC
CASSRDKYGYTF
>.|.|TRBV7-2|TRBJ1-5|13
TGTGCCAGCAGCCTGGATCCGCAGCAGCGCCAGCATTTT
CASSLDPQQRQHF
>.|.|TRBV5-4|TRBJ2-2|15
TGTGCCAGCAGCCCGGGGGCCTCGAACACCGGGGAGCTGTTTTTT
CASSPGASNTGELFF
>.|.|TRBV5-5|TRBJ1-2|16
TGTGCCAGCAGCAGTGAAACCACAGGGTATCACTATGGCTACACCTTC
CASSSETTGYHYGYTF
>.|.|TRBV18|TRBJ1-2|15
TGTGCCAGCTCACCCGTCGGGGGGCCGGACTATGGCTACACCTTC
CASSPVGGPDYGYTF
>.|few|TRBV5-1|TRBJ2-3|13
TGCGCCAGCAGCTTGTCCGGCACAGATACGCAGTATTTT
CASSLSGTDTQYF
>TRBD2|once|TRBV11-3|TRBJ2-1|17
TGTGCCAGCAGCTTAGGCCCGGGACTAGCGGGAGTGAATGAGCAGTTCTTC
CASSLGPGLAGVNEQFF
>.|many|TRBV7-9|TRBJ1-1|14
TGTGCCAGCAGCCCAGACTTAGCTAACACTGAAGCTTTCTTT
CASSPDLANTEAFF
>.|few|TRBV28|TRBJ2-7|19
TGTGCCAGCAGTCCCTGGAGGACAGGCGCGGGATCACGCTACTACGAGCAGTACTTC
CASSPWRTGAGSRYYEQYF
>.|.|TRBV27|TRBJ2-7|14
TGTGCCAGCAGTTTATACCCTTTCTCCTACGAGCAGTACTTC
CASSLYPFSYEQYF
>.|.|TRBV6-5|TRBJ2-2|14
TGTGCCAGCAGCAAGAACAGTAACACCGGGGAGCTGTTTTTT
CASSKNSNTGELFF